This T cell receptor (beta chain) was identified during a study of CD8 T cells in Susac syndrome. With V trimmed by 5 bases and J by 6 bases, 6 bases remained unmatched. The CDR3 covers 13 residues. Germline CDR1 reads GTSNPN; CDR2 reads SVGIG (reference sequence). RNA in amounts of roughly 0.5 to 1 ug was reverse transcribed with random hexamers. TCRdb itself ran the immunoSEQ multiplex PCR reads through MiXCR, one entry per CDR3 protein. This sample has some 450,000 distinct CDR3 sequences, with approximately 85% found just once. The clonotype comes from a human donor with multiple sclerosis. The V and J genes are TRBV30 and TRBJ1-4, with 7 bases that match TRBD1. The specimen was CD8+ T cells from PBMCs. The CDR3 reads CAWDRASYEKLFF. CDR3 nucleotide sequence: TGTGCCTGGGACAGGGCGTCTTATGAAAAACTGTTTTTT. The whole variable domain, remainder taken from reference TRBV30 and TRBJ1-4, is SQTIHQWPATLVQPVGSPLSLECTVEGTSNPNLYWYRQAAGRGLQLLFYSVGIGQISSEVPQNLSASRPQDRQFILSSKKLLLSDSGFYLCAWDRASYEKLFFGSGTQLSVL.